This record looks at one T cell receptor (beta chain) sequence and its context. Measured with immunoSEQ multiplex PCR; TCRdb has only the in-frame clones, and not every one. The repertoire holds 200,000 to 250,000 clones, 84% seen once, with about 9% in the top ten. The data derive from a study of blood T cell repertoires in COVID-19. At the level of the study: The cDNA or gDNA used as material had been derived from T cells, B-cell-depleted T cells, or PBMCs.

Trimming took 4 bases from V and 6 from J, leaving 16 bases between them. Germline V gene lookup returns CDR1 KGHDR and CDR2 SFDVKD. The CDR3 is 15 residues long. The source is a man aged 45-60 years with active or convalescent COVID-19. The chain is built from TRBV24-1 and TRBJ2-3; D is unclear. The sample taken for sequencing was peripheral blood. The CDR3 DNA reads TGTGCCACCAGTGACCCCGGGTTTACGGTGGATACGCAGTATTTT. Encoded protein: CATSDPGFTVDTQYF.